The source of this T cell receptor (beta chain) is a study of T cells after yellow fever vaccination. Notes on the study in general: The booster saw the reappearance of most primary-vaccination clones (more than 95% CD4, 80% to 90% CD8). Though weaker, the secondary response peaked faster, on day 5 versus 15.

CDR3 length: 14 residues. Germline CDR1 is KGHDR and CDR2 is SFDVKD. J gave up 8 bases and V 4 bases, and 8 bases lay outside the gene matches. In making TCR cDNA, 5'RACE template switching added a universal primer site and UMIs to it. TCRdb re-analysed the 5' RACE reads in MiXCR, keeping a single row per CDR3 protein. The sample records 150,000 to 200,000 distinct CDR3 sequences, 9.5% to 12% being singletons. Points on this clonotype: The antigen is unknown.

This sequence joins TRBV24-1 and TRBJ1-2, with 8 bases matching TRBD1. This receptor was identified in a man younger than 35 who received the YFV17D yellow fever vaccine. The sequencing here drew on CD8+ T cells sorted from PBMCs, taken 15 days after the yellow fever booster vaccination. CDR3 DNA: TGTGCCACCAGTGACCCCCAGGGGGCGCGAGGCTACACCTTC. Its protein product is CATSDPQGARGYTF.